Listed below are T cell receptor beta chains from one sample, sequenced in a study of blood T cells in healthy people across ages. Using its own MiXCR run on the 5' RACE reads, TCRdb lists one record per CDR3 protein. The table lists 1.2 million to 1.5 million distinct CDR3 sequences, around 55% of them singletons. The sample consisted of blood. All receptors derive from a man aged 18 to 30 in good health. Both conserved end residues are part of each CDR3. Fields, in order: V gene, J gene, D gene, clone size, CDR3 protein, CDR3 DNA. A D gene is named only where the DNA matches it firmly. The size entry is marked missing in some rows and otherwise reads once, few, many or a size class.

>TRBV10-3|TRBJ2-1|.|.
CAIRELNEQFF
TGTGCCATCAGGGAATTGAATGAGCAGTTCTTC
>TRBV4-3|TRBJ1-2|TRBD1|few
CASSQTPGQGALGYTF
TGCGCCAGCAGCCAAACCCCGGGACAGGGGGCGCTTGGCTACACCTTC
>TRBV25-1|TRBJ1-5|.|.
CASSEAGYQPQHF
TGTGCCAGCAGTGAAGCGGGGTATCAGCCCCAGCATTTT
>TRBV4-1|TRBJ2-3|.|few
CASSQVLEEQYF
TGCGCCAGCAGCCAAGTTCTTGAGGAGCAGTATTTT
>TRBV20-1|TRBJ2-3|.|many
CSGNSGAGTDTQYF
TGCAGTGGGAATTCCGGGGCGGGGACAGATACGCAGTATTTT
>TRBV29-1|TRBJ2-1|.|.
CSLVPGDPYNEQFF
TGCAGCCTGGTCCCGGGTGACCCCTACAATGAGCAGTTCTTC
>TRBV27|TRBJ1-2|.|.
CASSSHRDGYTF
TGTGCCAGCAGTTCTCACAGGGACGGCTACACCTTC
>TRBV2|TRBJ2-7|.|.
CASRGRIRVYEQYF
TGTGCCAGCCGCGGCAGGATAAGAGTCTACGAGCAGTACTTC
>TRBV12-3/TRBV12-4|TRBJ2-1|.|.
CASTPSASDNEQFF
TGTGCCAGCACTCCTTCGGCCTCGGACAATGAGCAGTTCTTC
>TRBV5-1|TRBJ2-5|.|.
CASSDTPGDQETQYF
TGCGCCAGCAGCGATACTCCCGGGGACCAAGAGACCCAGTACTTC
>TRBV2|TRBJ2-6|TRBD1|.
CASIMFPGQGFVEGANVLTF
TGTGCCAGCATAATGTTTCCGGGACAGGGGTTTGTGGAAGGGGCCAACGTCCTGACTTTC
>TRBV25-1|TRBJ1-2|.|.
CASSPPVGLFDGYTF
TGTGCCAGCAGCCCCCCAGTGGGGTTATTCGATGGCTACACCTTC
>TRBV7-9|TRBJ1-2|.|.
CASSLTGGGGSYGYTF
TGTGCCAGCAGCTTGACCGGAGGGGGGGGTAGCTATGGCTACACCTTC
>TRBV7-2|TRBJ2-4|.|.
CASSLHGGPNIQYF
TGTGCCAGCAGCTTACATGGGGGTCCTAACATTCAGTACTTC
>TRBV6-2/TRBV6-3|TRBJ2-2|.|once
CASTQNTGELFF
TGTGCCAGCACGCAGAACACCGGGGAGCTGTTTTTT
>TRBV6-5|TRBJ2-4|.|.
CASSLNNLDTEFLTRQYF
TGTGCCAGCAGCTTAAACAACCTTGACACTGAATTCCTTACGAGGCAGTACTTC
>TRBV24-1|TRBJ2-3|.|few
CATSPGTAQSTDTQYF
TGTGCCACCAGTCCCGGGACTGCCCAAAGCACAGATACGCAGTATTTT
>TRBV4-1|TRBJ1-1|.|.
CASSQESRWGGTEAFF
TGCGCCAGCAGCCAAGAAAGCCGCTGGGGGGGGACTGAAGCTTTCTTT
>TRBV12-3/TRBV12-4|TRBJ2-7|.|.
CASRLGRAYEQYF
TGTGCCAGCAGGTTAGGACGGGCCTATGAGCAGTACTTC
>TRBV12-5|TRBJ2-5|.|few
CASGFGDLGGGQETQYF
TGTGCTAGTGGTTTCGGAGACTTAGGTGGTGGGCAAGAGACCCAGTACTTC
>TRBV12-3/TRBV12-4|TRBJ1-5|TRBD1|.
CASRSKGAGNQPQHF
TGTGCCAGCAGGTCCAAGGGGGCCGGCAATCAGCCCCAGCATTTT
>TRBV14|TRBJ2-7|.|.
CASSQDRTGSPYEQYF
TGTGCCAGCAGCCAAGATCGAACAGGGTCGCCCTACGAACAGTACTTC
>TRBV5-1|TRBJ1-3|.|many
CASSLEVVSSGNTIYF
TGCGCCAGCAGCTTGGAGGTTGTCTCCTCAGGAAACACCATATATTTT
>TRBV24-1|TRBJ2-5|TRBD1|.
CATSDSGQGYETKYF
TGTGCCACCAGTGATAGCGGACAGGGATACGAGACCAAGTACTTC
>TRBV7-9|TRBJ2-7|TRBD2|.
CASSRPASGSSYEQYF
TGTGCCAGCAGCCGCCCGGCTAGCGGGAGTTCGTACGAGCAGTACTTC
>TRBV5-1|TRBJ2-1|TRBD2|.
CASSLKLAGESSYNGQFF
TGCGCCAGCAGCTTGAAACTAGCGGGAGAAAGCTCCTACAATGGGCAGTTCTTC
>TRBV5-1|TRBJ2-2|.|.
CASSGREELFF
TGCGCCAGCAGCGGCCGCGAGGAGCTGTTTTTT
>TRBV7-6|TRBJ2-3|.|.
CASSLGGLTPETQYF
TGTGCCAGCAGCTTAGGGGGGTTGACTCCCGAGACGCAGTATTTT
>TRBV29-1|TRBJ2-7|.|.
CSVEGAEGEQYF
TGCAGCGTTGAGGGGGCTGAGGGCGAGCAGTACTTC
>TRBV7-4|TRBJ1-1|.|.
CASSPNRGGNTEAFF
TGTGCCAGCAGCCCCAACCGAGGGGGGAACACTGAAGCTTTCTTT
>TRBV29-1|TRBJ1-1|.|few
CSPTIAGNGDTEAFF
TGCAGCCCAACCATTGCAGGGAATGGGGACACTGAAGCTTTCTTT
>TRBV5-1|TRBJ2-7|.|.
CASSLGEGARTYEQYF
TGCGCCAGCAGCTTGGGGGAGGGGGCGAGGACCTACGAGCAGTACTTC
>TRBV18|TRBJ2-7|.|.
CASSPPESWGSYEQYF
TGTGCCAGCTCACCACCCGAGTCCTGGGGCTCCTACGAGCAGTACTTC
>TRBV7-9|TRBJ2-7|TRBD2|few
CASSLSLRLAGDEQYF
TGTGCCAGCAGCTTATCGCTTAGGCTAGCGGGGGACGAGCAGTACTTC
>TRBV25-1|TRBJ2-3|.|.
CASSPWGDRSLDTQYF
TGTGCCAGCAGTCCCTGGGGAGATAGAAGTTTGGATACGCAGTATTTT
>TRBV20-1|TRBJ1-1|.|once
CGARAGRWNTEAFF
TGCGGTGCTAGAGCGGGGAGGTGGAACACTGAAGCTTTCTTT
>TRBV5-1|TRBJ2-4|TRBD1|few
CASSGGQTKNIQYF
TGCGCCAGCAGCGGGGGACAGACCAAAAACATTCAGTACTTC
>TRBV4-3|TRBJ2-3|.|few
CASSQDRADLTDTQYF
TGCGCCAGCAGCCAGGATCGGGCGGACCTCACAGATACGCAGTATTTT
>TRBV28|TRBJ2-7|.|.
CASSTPGFYYEQYF
TGTGCCAGCAGCACCCCGGGATTTTACTACGAGCAGTACTTC
>TRBV2|TRBJ2-2|TRBD2|few
CASSESAGDYDGELFF
TGTGCCAGCAGTGAATCAGCGGGAGATTATGACGGGGAGCTGTTTTTT
>TRBV2|TRBJ1-1|TRBD1|.
CASREQGERTEAFF
TGTGCCAGCAGGGAACAGGGGGAGAGGACTGAAGCTTTCTTT
>TRBV4-1|TRBJ1-4|TRBD1|few
CASSQGGDSREKLFF
TGCGCCAGCAGCCAAGGCGGGGACAGTCGGGAAAAACTGTTTTTT
>TRBV7-2|TRBJ2-7|.|.
CASSLGERIYEQYF
TGTGCCAGCAGCTTAGGGGAAAGAATCTACGAGCAGTACTTC
>TRBV11-1|TRBJ2-5|TRBD1|few
CASSLTPGTGQETQYF
TGTGCCAGCAGTCTAACCCCCGGGACAGGACAAGAGACCCAGTACTTC
>TRBV7-9|TRBJ2-3|.|.
CASSFQSYTQYF
TGTGCCAGCAGCTTCCAATCATATACGCAGTATTTT
>TRBV20-1|TRBJ2-6|TRBD2|.
CSARATSGRSGANVLTF
TGCAGTGCTAGAGCTACTAGCGGGAGAAGTGGGGCCAACGTCCTGACTTTC
>TRBV20-1|TRBJ2-7|.|few
CSAIPPGNDEQYF
TGCAGTGCTATACCACCGGGAAACGACGAGCAGTACTTC
>TRBV14|TRBJ1-2|.|few
CASSPVTVAGYTF
TGTGCCAGCAGCCCGGTGACAGTAGCGGGCTACACCTTC
>TRBV20-1|TRBJ1-1|TRBD1|few
CSAIPAGGLPEAFF
TGCAGTGCTATCCCGGCAGGGGGGCTCCCTGAAGCTTTCTTT
>TRBV6-1|TRBJ2-3|.|.
CASSEVDSSTDTQYF
TGTGCCAGCAGTGAGGTGGACTCTAGCACAGATACGCAGTATTTT
>TRBV4-3|TRBJ2-1|TRBD2|many
CASSQAGLSSGGAYNEQFF
TGCGCCAGCAGCCAAGCAGGTCTGTCTAGCGGGGGGGCTTACAATGAGCAGTTCTTC
>TRBV14|TRBJ2-7|.|.
CASSHQYTRQGYEQYF
TGTGCCAGCAGCCACCAATACACCCGTCAAGGGTACGAGCAGTACTTC
>TRBV7-9|TRBJ2-7|.|.
CASSAQTGYEQYF
TGTGCCAGCAGCGCGCAAACAGGGTACGAGCAGTACTTC
>TRBV7-9|TRBJ2-3|.|.
CASSLALDRFTDTQYF
TGTGCCAGCAGCTTAGCCCTGGACAGATTCACAGATACGCAGTATTTT
>TRBV25-1|TRBJ2-7|.|once
CASSHGFYEQYF
TGTGCCAGCAGTCATGGGTTCTACGAGCAGTACTTC
>TRBV10-3|TRBJ2-5|.|.
CAIMEDGQETQYF
TGTGCCATCATGGAGGACGGTCAAGAGACCCAGTACTTC
>TRBV4-3|TRBJ2-7|.|many
CASSQGVPYEQYF
TGCGCCAGCAGCCAAGGAGTCCCCTACGAGCAGTACTTC
>TRBV4-1|TRBJ1-2|TRBD1|few
CASSQADREGYGYTF
TGCGCCAGCAGCCAGGCCGACAGGGAAGGGTATGGCTACACCTTC
>TRBV24-1|TRBJ2-2|.|.
CATSSHDTGELFF
TGTGCCACCAGTTCACACGACACCGGGGAGCTGTTTTTT
>TRBV20-1|TRBJ2-2|.|.
CSARMEDTGELFF
TGCAGTGCTAGGATGGAGGATACCGGGGAGCTGTTTTTT